The following is a TCR beta chain sequence with its context. The antigen remains unidentified. The V end lost 1 base, the J end lost 5 bases, and 5 bases lay between the germline ends. CDR1 and CDR2 (germline): SEHNR, FQNEAQ (reference sequence). The CDR3 has 12 amino acids. With random hexamers, 0.5 to 1 ug RNA was reverse transcribed. immunoSEQ multiplex PCR amplified TCR beta CDR3 across 54 Vbeta, 13 Jbeta. TCRdb re-called the immunoSEQ multiplex PCR reads through MiXCR, storing one row per CDR3 protein. The top ten hold 0.11% of the sample, which has about 140,000 distinct CDR3 sequences, approximately 96% seen once. The sample belongs to a study of CD8 T cells in Susac syndrome. Broader study findings: It was acknowledged in the study that the number of individuals who were included in its TCR sequencing and HLA analysis was relatively small.

In blood CD8+ and CD4+ T cells, TCR beta underwent sequencing. The multiple sclerosis control group was made up of treatment-naive patients with stable or active relapsing-remitting disease. Sequenced material: CD4+ T cells from PBMCs. This receptor was obtained from a human donor with multiple sclerosis. V usage is TRBV7-9 and J usage is TRBJ2-5; D not certain. This CDR3 reads CASSLDWETQYF. Written as DNA, the CDR3 is TGTGCCAGCAGCTTAGATTGGGAGACCCAGTACTTC.